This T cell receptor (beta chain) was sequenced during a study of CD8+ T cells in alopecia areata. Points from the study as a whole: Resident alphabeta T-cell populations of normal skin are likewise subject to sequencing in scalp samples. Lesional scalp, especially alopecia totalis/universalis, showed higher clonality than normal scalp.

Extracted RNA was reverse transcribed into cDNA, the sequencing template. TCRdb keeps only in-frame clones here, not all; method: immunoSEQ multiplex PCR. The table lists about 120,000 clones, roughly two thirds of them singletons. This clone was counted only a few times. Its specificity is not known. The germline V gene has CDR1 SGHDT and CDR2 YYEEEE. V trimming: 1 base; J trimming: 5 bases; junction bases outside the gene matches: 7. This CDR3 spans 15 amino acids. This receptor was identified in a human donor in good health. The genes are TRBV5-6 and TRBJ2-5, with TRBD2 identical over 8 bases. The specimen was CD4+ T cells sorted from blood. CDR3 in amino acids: CASSLLAGGFETQYF. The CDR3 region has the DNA TGTGCCAGCAGCTTGCTCGCGGGGGGTTTCGAGACCCAGTACTTC.